The clone carrying this TCR beta chain was detected only once. Its antigen is currently unknown. This sample was taken from a study of shared clonotypes between healthy human individuals. Terminally differentiated effector memory CD45RA+ cells were excluded from the naive CD8 cells, which were CD45RO-negative and positively selected for CCR7. Study-wide points: Non-shared clonotypes had lower generation probabilities than clonotypes shared by all four sorted-subset donors. A handful of donors shared 4.5% to 6.5% of their naive CD4 clonotypes. Clonotype sharing among donors, it was expected, would be affected by sequencing depth.

Sequenced by immunoSEQ multiplex PCR; TCRdb stores in-frame clones only, minus some. The table lists around 640,000 clones, around 96% of them singletons. The TCR was taken from a woman younger than 45 in good health. The sample was naive CD8+ T cells sorted from blood.

As DNA, the CDR3 is TGTGCCAGCGGAACCGGGACAGGGGCGTTCGGGCAGTATTTT. Its translation: CASGTGTGAFGQYF. The rearrangement uses TRBV6-5 and TRBJ2-3, with 10 positions matching TRBD1. The V gene end was trimmed by 8 bases and the J gene end by 11 bases; junction bases not matched to a gene: 13. The CDR3 is 14 residues long. Germline V lookup: CDR1 MNHEY, CDR2 SVGAGI.